This TCR beta chain is from a study of blood T cell repertoires in COVID-19. Across the study: Sites in the United States, Italy and Spain provided acute and convalescent COVID-19 samples. T cells, B-cell-depleted T cells, or PBMCs supplied cDNA or gDNA.

This CDR3 contains 18 residues. Trimming removed 4 bases from V and 5 bases from J; junction bases left unmatched: 12. Germline values: CDR1 SGHDT, CDR2 YYEEEE. Original data processing: For nucleated cells, counts were estimated from reference gene primer amplification. Assay: immunoSEQ multiplex PCR; the TCRdb copy retains only in-frame clones and omits some. From that table come the V and J calls and clone size; the DNA was used to work out D and trimming. The sample has approximately 250,000 clones, over 70% seen once. Seattle researchers signed up patients amid active infection and tracked them longitudinally.

The clonotype was recovered from a woman between 70 and 85 years old with COVID-19, enrolled during active disease. The chain has TRBV5-6 and TRBJ2-1, with 13 bases aligning to TRBD2. The sequencing input was peripheral blood. The CDR3, as DNA: TGTGCCAGCAGCCCTCGACTAGCGGGGGGCCTCGGCCACAATGAGCAGTTCTTC. This translates into CASSPRLAGGLGHNEQFF.